This T cell receptor (beta chain) was recorded in a study of blood T cell repertoires in COVID-19. Study-wide context: The United States, Italy and Spain were the sources of the acute and convalescent COVID-19 samples. T cells, B-cell-depleted T cells, or PBMCs provided the cDNA or gDNA that served as material.

Seattle patients were enrolled during active infection and followed longitudinally. Germline V lookup: CDR1 MGHDK, CDR2 SYGVNS. Trimming at V came to 8 bases and at J to 7 bases, leaving 11 bases not matched to a gene. The CDR3 is made up of 14 amino acids. Original methodology: Amplification of reference gene primers provided the estimated nucleated cell counts. Libraries were prepared by immunoSEQ multiplex PCR; TCRdb keeps only in-frame clonotypes and omits some of them. That table furnishes V, J and clone size, whereas the DNA furnished D and trimming. The sample contains hundreds of thousands of clones, around nine tenths of which appear only once.

This clonotype was sampled from a woman between 55 and 75 years old with COVID-19, enrolled during active disease. The rearrangement joins TRBV25-1 to TRBJ1-2; TRBD1 agrees at 9 bases. The material sequenced was peripheral blood. The CDR3 DNA reads TGTGCCAGCTCCCCCGCCGGGGACAGGGCTGGCTACACCTTC. Residues: CASSPAGDRAGYTF.